This T cell receptor (beta chain) was obtained from a study of CDR3 diversity in severe acne. Each CDR3 protein is one row after TCRdb ran MiXCR on the PCR reads. The top ten hold under 15% of the sample, which has roughly 100,000 distinct CDR3 sequences, roughly half seen once. This clonotype has more than one count but fewer than ten. This CDR3 spans 12 amino acids. Trimming took off 3 bases at V and 3 bases at J, with 5 bases between the two ends. CDR1 is SGHVS, CDR2 FQNEAQ, per germline. The sequenced sample consisted of blood. This receptor was identified in a male donor with acne. The V gene is TRBV7-8, the J gene TRBJ1-1; D is undetermined. The CDR3 DNA sequence: TGTGCCAGCAGCTTGGAGGACACTGAAGCTTTCTTT. Amino acid sequence: CASSLEDTEAFF.